This is a list of T cell receptor beta chains from one sample in a study of identical twins. TCRdb re-analysed the 5' RACE reads in MiXCR, keeping a single row per CDR3 protein. The table records approximately 550,000 distinct CDR3 sequences, about 20% of them present only once. A further study also used this sample, focusing on yellow fever vaccine responses in identical twins.

The sequencing input was CD4+ T cells sorted from blood. The receptors originated from a woman between 18 and 30 years old in good health. Both conserved end residues are part of each CDR3. The D gene is left open where the match is weak. Size values are once, few and many counts, or a class for expanded clones, and some rows have none.

clone size	D gene	V gene	J gene	CDR3 protein	CDR3 DNA
.	TRBD1	TRBV24-1	TRBJ2-1	CATSDHRGLGNEQFF	TGTGCCACCAGTGATCACAGGGGGCTCGGGAATGAGCAGTTCTTC
.	TRBD1	TRBV7-2	TRBJ2-3	CASSLVGQGMGDTQYF	TGTGCCAGCAGCTTAGTTGGACAGGGGATGGGAGATACGCAGTATTTT
.	TRBD2	TRBV5-1	TRBJ2-1	CASSPIAGGHNEQFF	TGCGCCAGCAGCCCGATAGCGGGGGGCCACAATGAGCAGTTCTTC
.	TRBD2	TRBV10-3	TRBJ2-3	CATNSGRTTDTQYF	TGTGCCACCAATAGCGGGAGAACCACAGATACGCAGTATTTT
few	TRBD1	TRBV12-3/TRBV12-4	TRBJ2-1	CASSKGQGAYNEQFF	TGTGCCAGCAGTAAAGGACAGGGAGCCTACAATGAGCAGTTCTTC
many	.	TRBV5-1	TRBJ2-1	CASSLALAPSYNEQFF	TGCGCCAGCAGCTTGGCCCTGGCACCCTCCTACAATGAGCAGTTCTTC
many	.	TRBV5-1	TRBJ2-1	CASSLANNEQFF	TGCGCCAGCAGTTTGGCAAACAATGAGCAGTTCTTC
.	TRBD2	TRBV6-1	TRBJ2-1	CASRNENSGRLAGYEQFF	TGTGCCAGCAGGAACGAAAACTCCGGGAGGCTAGCGGGGTATGAGCAGTTCTTC
few	.	TRBV20-1	TRBJ2-7	CSAWDRSSYEQYF	TGCAGTGCTTGGGACCGAAGCTCCTACGAGCAGTACTTC
.	TRBD2	TRBV6-1	TRBJ2-1	CASRAGTSGRRPYNEQFF	TGTGCCAGCAGGGCAGGGACTAGCGGGAGGCGCCCCTACAATGAGCAGTTCTTC
.	TRBD2	TRBV7-6	TRBJ2-1	CASSILAVNYNEQFF	TGTGCCAGCAGCATTCTAGCGGTTAATTACAATGAGCAGTTCTTC
few	TRBD2	TRBV7-2	TRBJ2-1	CASSWGGSYNEQFF	TGTGCCAGCAGCTGGGGGGGCTCCTACAATGAGCAGTTCTTC
many	TRBD1	TRBV12-3/TRBV12-4	TRBJ2-1	CASSPGTGFGQFF	TGTGCCAGCAGTCCCGGGACAGGGTTCGGGCAGTTCTTC
.	.	TRBV14	TRBJ2-5	CASSSDMVETQYF	TGTGCCAGCAGCAGTGATATGGTAGAGACCCAGTACTTC
.	TRBD1	TRBV18	TRBJ1-1	CASVTGTGTYHEAFF	TGTGCCAGCGTTACCGGGACAGGGACGTATCATGAAGCTTTCTTT
.	.	TRBV6-1	TRBJ1-4	CASSAGYLANEKLFF	TGTGCCAGCAGTGCAGGGTATCTAGCTAATGAAAAACTGTTTTTT
.	.	TRBV12-3/TRBV12-4	TRBJ2-5	CASSTDSTRETQYF	TGTGCCAGCAGTACGGACAGTACGAGAGAGACCCAGTACTTC
few	.	TRBV2	TRBJ2-7	CASSEGGLVTVQYF	TGTGCCAGCAGTGAGGGCGGACTGGTAACGGTGCAGTACTTC
many	TRBD2	TRBV12-3/TRBV12-4	TRBJ2-3	CASNPGLAGVDTQYF	TGTGCCAGCAACCCCGGACTAGCGGGGGTAGATACGCAGTATTTT
few	.	TRBV5-1	TRBJ2-2	CASSLVAGGQLELFF	TGCGCCAGCAGCTTGGTTGCTGGGGGGCAGCTCGAGCTGTTTTTT
few	.	TRBV12-3/TRBV12-4	TRBJ1-2	CASSLRRALYGYTF	TGTGCCAGCAGTTTACGACGGGCCCTTTATGGCTACACCTTC
.	TRBD1	TRBV5-1	TRBJ1-3	CASSPDGTGGGNTIYF	TGCGCCAGCAGCCCCGATGGGACAGGCGGAGGAAACACCATATATTTT
few	TRBD2	TRBV10-3	TRBJ2-1	CAISLPASGGGLNEQFF	TGTGCCATCAGCCTCCCGGCTAGCGGGGGTGGGTTGAATGAGCAGTTCTTC
few	TRBD1	TRBV3-1	TRBJ2-7	CASSLNPRQGAYEQYF	TGTGCCAGCAGCCTAAACCCCCGACAGGGGGCTTACGAGCAGTACTTC
.	TRBD1	TRBV6-5	TRBJ1-2	CASSYSRAGTETNYGYTF	TGTGCCAGCAGTTACTCGAGGGCCGGGACAGAAACTAACTATGGCTACACCTTC
.	.	TRBV29-1	TRBJ2-5	CSVAQSAQYF	TGCAGCGTTGCGCAGTCTGCCCAGTACTTC
few	.	TRBV29-1	TRBJ1-1	CSGQRGAEAFF	TGCAGTGGCCAGAGGGGGGCTGAAGCTTTCTTT
.	TRBD1	TRBV12-3/TRBV12-4	TRBJ2-3	CASSLGGQVTDTQYF	TGTGCCAGCAGTTTAGGGGGACAGGTGACAGATACGCAGTATTTT
.	.	TRBV7-2	TRBJ2-1	CASSFPHRLEQFF	TGTGCCAGCAGCTTCCCGCACCGCCTTGAGCAGTTCTTC
.	.	TRBV9	TRBJ2-1	CASSASGNSYNEQFF	TGTGCCAGCAGCGCGAGCGGAAACTCCTACAATGAGCAGTTCTTC
.	TRBD2	TRBV6-1	TRBJ2-2	CASSATLLAANTGELFF	TGTGCCAGCAGTGCAACTCTCCTAGCGGCTAACACCGGGGAGCTGTTTTTT
few	.	TRBV20-1	TRBJ2-1	CSAREVGGGPYNEQFF	TGCAGTGCTAGAGAAGTGGGCGGGGGCCCCTACAATGAGCAGTTCTTC
once	.	TRBV5-4	TRBJ2-5	CASSLVGQFQETQYF	TGTGCCAGCAGCTTGGTAGGGCAGTTCCAAGAGACCCAGTACTTC